This entry features one TCR beta chain sequence. The clone's antigen remains unknown. It has no much larger one-base neighbor in the sample; base qualities were not kept. The data derive from a study of T cell responses to AZD1222 COVID-19 vaccine (dated by TCRdb to the early 2020s). Study-wide context: A total of 240 or so trial participants underwent TCR sequencing, of whom 207 had received two doses of AZD1222 and 26 had received two doses of the MenACWY control vaccine. Trial participants were enrolled by age into 18-55, 56-69 and 70-plus year subgroups, with roughly 150, 30 and 60 TCR-sequenced participants respectively. Findings and caveats that apply to the study as a whole: After two AZD1222 doses, both the breadth and the depth of spike-specific TCRs were significantly higher than at day 0 and than in MenACWY recipients. Only a handful of AZD1222 recipients were SARS-CoV-2 seropositive at baseline, limiting conclusions about previously exposed vaccinees. No day 14 peak-response samples were available, so repertoires were characterized only after the peak T cell response. Epitopes outside the regions mutated in the B.1.351 and B.1.1.7 variants were reportedly recognized by nearly half of the unique spike-specific TCRs. Vaccine-associated CD4 TCRs spanned the whole spike protein, with dominant responses in regions 160-218 and 743-854. In the small 56-69-year group, the increase in depth fell short of significance, most likely because of low power. Most participants were white British and females outnumbered males, and the authors suggested that clonal diversity may have been underestimated.

The CDR3 regions of human TCRbeta chains were subjected to immunosequencing. On the authors' methods: TCRs in the repertoires were compared against a reference library of SARS-CoV-2-specific TCRs that had been generated with the MIRA antigen-specificity platform. Breadth was defined as the fraction of unique TCRs that were SARS-CoV-2-associated, and depth was defined as the fraction of total T cells that were SARS-CoV-2-associated. Using the MIRA data, each spike-specific TCR was mapped to the spike region that the TCR reacts to and placed in a CD4 or CD8 class. Log10-transformed breadth and depth values were compared by one-way ANOVA with Sidak's multiple comparisons tests. Drawn from immuneACCESS, this table holds only the in-frame rearrangements with V and J called that TCRdb kept. Clones are partly lost; checked studies trace under half to an unresolved V gene and leave the rest unexplained. The V and J calls and clone size are taken from that table; D and trimming were inferred from the DNA. This sample is represented by 100,000 to 150,000 clones; about 91% of them were singletons. Less than 2% of the sample lies in the top ten.

The time point tag for this specimen amounts to: about 28 days (+/-7) after the second vaccine dose. AZD1222 recipients with second doses at about 4 weeks or about 12 weeks were pooled, because spike-specific TCR depth and breadth did not differ between schedules. The vaccinee samples were drawn from two UK trials, COV001 and COV002, one of which was a single-blind randomized controlled phase 2/3 trial testing AZD1222 (ChAdOx1 nCoV-19) in healthy adults. For TCRbeta chain sequencing, PBMC samples from trial participants were taken at day 0 and at day 28 after the second dose. The germline V gene gives CDR1 as SGDLS and CDR2 as YYNGEE. At the junction V is shortened by 4 bases and J by 5 bases, with 21 bases in between. The cysteine opens and the phenylalanine closes a CDR3 of 17 amino acids. The entry retains the CDR3 DNA only, 51 bases that are in frame from base 1.

This TCR was recovered from an adult who received the AZD1222 COVID-19 vaccine. The sequences come from peripheral blood, collected 28 days after the second AZD1222 dose. This sequence uses TRBV9 and TRBJ2-2; the D call is tentative, TRBD1 or TRBD2, as each matches 5 bases. The sequenced DNA: TGTGCCAGCAGCTTCAGAGGGGACCTGCCGAGTACCGGGGAGCTGTTTTTT. It is translated as CASSFRGDLPSTGELFF.